These 3 T cell receptor beta chains originate from one sample sequenced in a study of CD8 T cells in ankylosing spondylitis. TCRdb used MiXCR to reprocess the 5' RACE reads, holding one entry per CDR3 protein. The sample has hundreds of thousands of distinct CDR3 sequences, more than 20% seen once. Input material: blood, either unsorted or a sorted T cell fraction (not recorded which). The receptor set was obtained from a male donor with ankylosing spondylitis or in good health (not recorded which).

Only a few counts were recorded for this clonotype. The CDR3 loop reads CASSLSLAGVPDTQYF. The CDR3, as DNA: TGCGCCAGCAGCTTGAGCCTAGCGGGGGTGCCAGATACGCAGTATTTT. The V and J genes are TRBV5-1 and TRBJ2-3, with 10 bases fitting TRBD2. V trimming: 1 base; J trimming: 4 bases; junction bases outside the gene matches: 6. This CDR3 contains 16 residues. The germline V gene has CDR1 SGHRS and CDR2 YFSETQ.

The V gene is TRBV3-1, the J gene TRBJ2-1; TRBD2 agrees at 10 bases. This CDR3 region has 16 residues. The germline CDR1 and CDR2 sequences are LGHDT and YNNKEL (reference sequence). The ends lost 4 bases at V and 5 bases at J; junction bases unmatched: 8. DNA for the CDR3: TGTGCCAGCAGCCCTCTAGCGGGGGATCTCGACAATGAGCAGTTCTTC. As protein: CASSPLAGDLDNEQFF.

This CDR3 is CASSRTSGGGVAQYF. The CDR3 region has the DNA TGTGCCAGCAGCCGGACTAGCGGGGGGGGTGTGGCCCAGTACTTC. The chain combines TRBV12-3 or TRBV12-4 with TRBJ2-5; TRBD2 matches at 15 bases. After removal of 6 bases from V and 9 bases from J, the junction contained 8 bases not matched to a gene. CDR3 size: 15 residues.